The T cell receptor beta chain under discussion was sequenced for a study of T cells expressing NK-cell markers. The CDR3 is 15 residues long. In germline, CDR1 is LNHDA, CDR2 SQIVND (reference sequence). From its re-call of the 5' RACE reads, TCRdb lists each CDR3 protein once, without DNA. This repertoire includes around 110,000 distinct CDR3 sequences. The chain couples TRBV19 to TRBJ2-1; there is no DNA to check the TCRdb D call of TRBD2. This TCR derives from a woman aged 18-69 years in good health. Sequenced input: blood T cells: a sorted CD56 or NKG2C T cell subset, CD4+ or CD8+ T cells, or bulk PBMC T cells (not recorded which). The CDR3 protein is CASSAASGRYNEQFF.